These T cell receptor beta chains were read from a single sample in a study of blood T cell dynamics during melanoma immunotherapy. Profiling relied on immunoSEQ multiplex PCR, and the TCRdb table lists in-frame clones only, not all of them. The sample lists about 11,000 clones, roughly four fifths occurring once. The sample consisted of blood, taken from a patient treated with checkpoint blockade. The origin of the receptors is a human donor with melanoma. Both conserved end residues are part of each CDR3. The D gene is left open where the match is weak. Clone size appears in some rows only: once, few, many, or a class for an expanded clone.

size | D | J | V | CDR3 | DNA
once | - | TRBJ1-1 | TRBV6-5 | CASSRGITEAFF | TGTGCCAGCAGTAGGGGTATCACTGAAGCTTTCTTT
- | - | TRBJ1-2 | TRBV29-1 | CSAEGDRGINYGYTF | TGCAGCGCTGAAGGAGATCGGGGTATCAACTATGGCTACACCTTC
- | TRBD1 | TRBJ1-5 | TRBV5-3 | CARSSTISGQGTYSNQPQHF | TGTGCCAGAAGCTCGACCATATCGGGACAGGGAACTTATAGCAATCAGCCCCAGCATTTT
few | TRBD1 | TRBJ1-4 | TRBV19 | CASTDRGRTNEKLFF | TGTGCCAGTACCGACAGGGGGCGGACTAATGAAAAACTGTTTTTT
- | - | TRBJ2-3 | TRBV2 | CASVGAADTQYF | TGTGCCAGCGTGGGGGCGGCAGATACGCAGTATTTT
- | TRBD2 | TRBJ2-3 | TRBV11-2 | CASSLVGLAGVGTDTQYF | TGTGCCAGCAGCTTAGTGGGACTAGCGGGGGTGGGCACAGATACGCAGTATTTT
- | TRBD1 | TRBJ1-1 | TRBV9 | CASSPIDRGPEAFF | TGTGCCAGCAGCCCCATAGACAGGGGACCTGAAGCTTTCTTT
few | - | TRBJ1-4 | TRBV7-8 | CASSLVGLKLFF | TGTGCCAGCAGCTTAGTTGGCCTCAAACTGTTTTTT
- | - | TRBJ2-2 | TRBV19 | CASSIKYRERGELFF | TGTGCCAGTAGTATAAAGTACAGGGAACGCGGGGAGCTGTTTTTT
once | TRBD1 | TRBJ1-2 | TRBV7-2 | CASGEGSGGGYGYTF | TGTGCCAGCGGCGAGGGGTCAGGGGGCGGATATGGCTACACCTTC
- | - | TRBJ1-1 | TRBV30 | CAFGTLNTEAFF | TGTGCCTTCGGGACACTTAACACTGAAGCTTTCTTT
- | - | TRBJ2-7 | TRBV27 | CASSFYGSSYEQYF | TGTGCCAGCAGTTTTTACGGGAGCTCCTACGAGCAGTACTTC
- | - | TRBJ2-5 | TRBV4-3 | CASSPTVGRETQYF | TGCGCCAGCAGCCCTACCGTGGGGAGAGAGACCCAGTACTTC
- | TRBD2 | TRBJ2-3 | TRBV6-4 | CASSDSAGGSTDTQYF | TGTGCCAGCAGTGACTCAGCGGGGGGTAGCACAGATACGCAGTATTTT
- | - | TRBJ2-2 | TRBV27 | CASSFRGGELFF | TGTGCCAGCAGTTTTAGGGGTGGGGAGCTGTTTTTT
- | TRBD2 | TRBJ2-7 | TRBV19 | CASSGGLAFMSSYEQYF | TGTGCCAGTAGTGGGGGACTAGCGTTTATGAGCTCCTACGAGCAGTACTTC
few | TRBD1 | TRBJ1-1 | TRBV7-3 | CASSLTGGVNTEAFF | TGTGCCAGCAGCTTAACAGGGGGCGTGAACACTGAAGCTTTCTTT
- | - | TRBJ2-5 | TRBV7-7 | CASSPFGTGETQYF | TGTGCCAGCAGCCCGTTCGGGACCGGAGAGACCCAGTACTTC
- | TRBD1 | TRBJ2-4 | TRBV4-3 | CASSQGPGRGPLLAKNIQYF | TGCGCCAGCAGCCAAGGTCCGGGCAGGGGGCCCCTCTTAGCCAAAAACATTCAGTACTTC
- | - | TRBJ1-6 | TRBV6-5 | CASSYAGEDNSPLHF | TGTGCCAGCAGTTACGCAGGGGAAGATAATTCACCCCTCCACTTT
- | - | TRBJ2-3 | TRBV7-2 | CASSPYKLAPDTQYF | TGTGCCAGCAGCCCATACAAGCTAGCTCCCGATACGCAGTATTTT
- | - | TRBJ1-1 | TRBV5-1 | CASSPSRRGTEAFF | TGCGCCAGCAGCCCTTCTCGCCGCGGGACTGAAGCTTTCTTT
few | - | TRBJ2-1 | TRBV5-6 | CASSLGDNSYNEQFF | TGTGCCAGCAGCTTGGGGGACAACTCCTACAATGAGCAGTTCTTC
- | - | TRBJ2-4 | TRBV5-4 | CASSFHGDEGKEAKNIQYF | TGTGCCAGCAGCTTTCATGGGGACGAGGGGAAGGAAGCCAAAAACATTCAGTACTTC
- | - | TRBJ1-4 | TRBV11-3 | CASSFGGRTNEKLFF | TGTGCCAGCAGCTTCGGAGGACGGACTAATGAAAAACTGTTTTTT